Presented here are 7 T cell receptor beta chains from one specimen sequenced in a study of cytomegalovirus exposure and HLA in healthy donors. Vbeta (60) and Jbeta (13) primers were used in the PCR. The assay was immunoSEQ multiplex PCR, and TCRdb's table has in-frame clones only and misses some. The sample includes about 150,000 clones, 75% to 80% seen only once; the top ten take roughly 3.7%. Sequencing was performed on PBMCs. The receptors stem from a male donor in good health and CMV-seronegative.

This clone has just a few counts. The chain recombines TRBV7-2 with TRBJ1-5, with D unresolved. This CDR3 spans 13 amino acids. CDR1 is SGHTA, CDR2 FQGNSA, per germline. V lost 4 bases to trimming and J lost 6 bases, with 10 bases between them. This CDR3 is CASSSGAIQPQHF. In DNA form, the CDR3 reads TGTGCCAGCAGCTCGGGTGCTATTCAGCCCCAGCATTTT. The full variable domain, its missing parts supplied by reference TRBV7-2 and TRBJ1-5, is GAGVSQSPSNKVTEKGKDVELRCDPISGHTALYWYRQSLGQGLEFLIYFQGNSAPDKSGLPSDRFSAERTGGSVSTLTIQRTQQEDSAVYLCASSSGAIQPQHFGDGTRLSIL.

This clone was detected a few times. This chain uses TRBV7-3 with TRBJ2-2, with 9 positions matching TRBD1. J gave up 1 base and V 3 bases, and 6 bases lay outside the gene matches. The V gene's germline CDR1 is SGHTA and CDR2 FQGTGA. The CDR3 is made up of 17 amino acids. The chain's CDR3 is CASSFGTGRRNTGELFF. CDR3 in DNA: TGTGCCAGCAGCTTTGGGACAGGGCGGAGGAACACCGGGGAGCTGTTTTTT.

The chain is built from TRBV27 and TRBJ2-3, with 11 bases matching TRBD1. CDR1 and CDR2 from the germline V gene are MNHEY and SMNVEV (reference sequence). The CDR3 has 15 amino acids. J gave up 4 bases and V 4 bases, and 4 bases lay outside the gene matches. Here the CDR3 reads CASSSDRGQPDTQYF. The CDR3 nucleotides read TGTGCCAGCAGTTCGGACAGGGGGCAACCAGATACGCAGTATTTT.

This chain uses TRBV28 with TRBJ2-7, with D perhaps TRBD1 (6 bases). Germline V lookup: CDR1 MDHEN, CDR2 SYDVKM. V was trimmed by 6 bases and J by 7 bases, leaving 22 bases between them. The CDR3 covers 15 residues. CDR3 sequence: CASRFSGAPDREQYF. DNA for the CDR3: TGTGCCAGCAGATTTTCAGGGGCCCCTGATAGGGAGCAGTACTTC.

The V and J genes are TRBV30 and TRBJ2-1; TRBD2 aligns across 7 bases. Germline values: CDR1 GTSNPN, CDR2 SVGIG (reference sequence). The trim removed 2 bases at V and 10 bases at J, leaving 8 bases unmatched. The CDR3 totals 13 residues. In DNA form, the CDR3 reads TGTGCCTGGAGTACTCCCCCGGGACTAGAGCAGTTCTTC. Its protein is CAWSTPPGLEQFF. Full variable domain (missing parts from reference TRBV30 and TRBJ2-1): SQTIHQWPATLVQPVGSPLSLECTVEGTSNPNLYWYRQAAGRGLQLLFYSVGIGQISSEVPQNLSASRPQDRQFILSSKKLLLSDSGFYLCAWSTPPGLEQFFGPGTRLTVL.

The chain couples TRBV27 to TRBJ1-4, with TRBD1 identical over 7 bases. Germline V CDR1 and CDR2: MNHEY, SMNVEV (reference sequence). V was clipped by 6 bases and J by 1 base; unmatched bases: 2. This CDR3 is built from 14 residues. The CDR3 DNA follows: TGTGCCAGCAGATGGACAGGAACTAATGAAAAACTGTTTTTT. This codes for CASRWTGTNEKLFF.

The V call is TRBV5-1, the J call TRBJ2-2; D is perhaps TRBD2 (5 bases). V was cut by 2 bases and J by 5 bases, with 13 bases left in between. The V gene's germline CDR1 is SGHRS and CDR2 YFSETQ. The CDR3 runs to 15 residues. The CDR3: CASSFMTKETGELFF. The CDR3 DNA sequence: TGCGCCAGCAGCTTCATGACTAAGGAGACCGGGGAGCTGTTTTTT.